Listed below are T cell receptor beta chains from one sample, sequenced in a study of blood T cell repertoires in COVID-19. Measured with immunoSEQ multiplex PCR; TCRdb has only the in-frame clones, and not every one. The sample includes about 64,000 clones, roughly 91% of them seen just once. Sequenced sample: PBMCs or T cells enriched from blood (not recorded which). The receptors were gathered from a woman between 40 and 55 years old who had recovered from COVID-19. The CDR3 runs from the conserved cysteine through the conserved F or W. Fields, in order: J gene, D gene, clone size, V gene, CDR3 DNA, CDR3 protein. D genes are given only for firm matches. A clone size is listed for some rows: how often the clone was seen (once, few, many), or a class if it is expanded.

J gene: TRBJ1-5; D gene: .; clone size: .; V gene: TRBV7-2; CDR3 DNA: TGTGCCAGCAGCAATACGGGAAGGGCTCAGCCCCAGCATTTT; CDR3 protein: CASSNTGRAQPQHF
J gene: TRBJ2-7; D gene: .; clone size: .; V gene: TRBV14; CDR3 DNA: TGTGCCAGCAGCCAAGACGTGGGGAGTGCCTACGAGCAGTACTTC; CDR3 protein: CASSQDVGSAYEQYF
J gene: TRBJ1-4; D gene: TRBD1; clone size: .; V gene: TRBV3-1/TRBV3-2; CDR3 DNA: TGTGCCAGCAGCCCGACAGGGGGCCGTAGGGAAAAACTGTTTTTT; CDR3 protein: CASSPTGGRREKLFF
J gene: TRBJ2-1; D gene: .; clone size: .; V gene: TRBV19; CDR3 DNA: TGTGCCAGTAGTTCCCCGTACAATGAGCAGTTCTTC; CDR3 protein: CASSSPYNEQFF
J gene: TRBJ2-3; D gene: TRBD1; clone size: .; V gene: TRBV24-1; CDR3 DNA: TGTGCCACCAGGACCGGGACAGGGAAGGGCACAGATACGCAGTATTTT; CDR3 protein: CATRTGTGKGTDTQYF
J gene: TRBJ2-7; D gene: .; clone size: few; V gene: TRBV5-8; CDR3 DNA: TGTGCCAGCACCCACAGTTACGGACAGCGAAGTATCTACGAGCAGTACTTC; CDR3 protein: CASTHSYGQRSIYEQYF
J gene: TRBJ1-1; D gene: TRBD1; clone size: .; V gene: TRBV7-6; CDR3 DNA: TGTGCCAGCAGCTCGAGACAGGGTAGGGGTCAGGGCACTGAAGCTTTCTTT; CDR3 protein: CASSSRQGRGQGTEAFF
J gene: TRBJ2-7; D gene: TRBD2; clone size: .; V gene: TRBV6-5; CDR3 DNA: TGTGCCAGCAAACTAGCGGGGGGGCAGCCCCACGAGCAGTACTTC; CDR3 protein: CASKLAGGQPHEQYF
J gene: TRBJ1-3; D gene: .; clone size: .; V gene: TRBV6-5; CDR3 DNA: TGTGCCAGCAGCAAGGGGTTTGGAAACACCATATATTTT; CDR3 protein: CASSKGFGNTIYF
J gene: TRBJ1-5; D gene: TRBD1; clone size: few; V gene: TRBV2; CDR3 DNA: TGTGCCAGCGGGACAGAACTAGGCAATCAGCCCCAGCATTTT; CDR3 protein: CASGTELGNQPQHF
J gene: TRBJ2-5; D gene: .; clone size: once; V gene: TRBV27; CDR3 DNA: TGTGCCAGCAGTCACAGGGAAGGTCAAGAGACCCAGTACTTC; CDR3 protein: CASSHREGQETQYF
J gene: TRBJ1-2; D gene: .; clone size: .; V gene: TRBV7-9; CDR3 DNA: TGTGCCAGCAGCTTATTCCTCGGCGACAGTAACTATGGCTACACCTTC; CDR3 protein: CASSLFLGDSNYGYTF
J gene: TRBJ1-2; D gene: TRBD1; clone size: .; V gene: TRBV27; CDR3 DNA: TGTGCCAGCAGTCCCGGACAGGGTTATGGCTACACCTTC; CDR3 protein: CASSPGQGYGYTF
J gene: TRBJ2-1; D gene: .; clone size: few; V gene: TRBV10-3; CDR3 DNA: TGTGCCATCAGGGCAGACTCAGACAATGAGCAGTTCTTC; CDR3 protein: CAIRADSDNEQFF
J gene: TRBJ2-1; D gene: TRBD2; clone size: .; V gene: TRBV7-8; CDR3 DNA: TGTGCCAGCAACCTAGCGGGGGGGCGGAGTGAGCAGTTCTTC; CDR3 protein: CASNLAGGRSEQFF
J gene: TRBJ2-7; D gene: TRBD1; clone size: .; V gene: TRBV7-9; CDR3 DNA: TGTGCCAGCACCTCCTCGGGACAGGGTCCCTACGAGCAGTACTTC; CDR3 protein: CASTSSGQGPYEQYF
J gene: TRBJ1-1; D gene: TRBD1; clone size: .; V gene: TRBV19; CDR3 DNA: TGTGCCAGTAGTGGCCGGGGGACAGGGGATCTGAAAGCTTTCTTT; CDR3 protein: CASSGRGTGDLKAFF
J gene: TRBJ2-6; D gene: .; clone size: once; V gene: TRBV6-6; CDR3 DNA: TGTGCCAGCAGTTACTCGGAGGACTCTGGGGCCAACGTCCTGACTTTC; CDR3 protein: CASSYSEDSGANVLTF
J gene: TRBJ2-3; D gene: TRBD2; clone size: few; V gene: TRBV29-1; CDR3 DNA: TGCAGCGTTGCGGCAGCGGGGGCCCTCACAGATACGCAGTATTTT; CDR3 protein: CSVAAAGALTDTQYF
J gene: TRBJ2-5; D gene: TRBD2; clone size: .; V gene: TRBV9; CDR3 DNA: TGTGCCAGCAGCGCCCATGGGGGGGAGGAGACCCAGTACTTC; CDR3 protein: CASSAHGGEETQYF
J gene: TRBJ1-1; D gene: TRBD1; clone size: .; V gene: TRBV5-6; CDR3 DNA: TGTGCCAGCAGCCTCGGACAGGGGGCTAAGAACACTGAAGCTTTCTTT; CDR3 protein: CASSLGQGAKNTEAFF
J gene: TRBJ2-5; D gene: TRBD1; clone size: .; V gene: TRBV11-3; CDR3 DNA: TGTGCCAGCAGCTTGGGGACAGGAAAAGAGACCCAGTACTTC; CDR3 protein: CASSLGTGKETQYF
J gene: TRBJ2-7; D gene: TRBD1; clone size: .; V gene: TRBV7-2; CDR3 DNA: TGTGCCAGCAGCTTGGCCCGCCACAGGGGTTTTACCTACGAGCAGTACTTC; CDR3 protein: CASSLARHRGFTYEQYF
J gene: TRBJ1-1; D gene: TRBD1; clone size: once; V gene: TRBV11-3; CDR3 DNA: TGTGCCAGCAGCGCGGAACAGGGGGGTGAAGCTTTCTTT; CDR3 protein: CASSAEQGGEAFF
J gene: TRBJ2-7; D gene: TRBD1; clone size: .; V gene: TRBV19; CDR3 DNA: TGTGCCAGTAGTATGATGCCGGGACAGGGGAATAGCGAGCAGTACTTC; CDR3 protein: CASSMMPGQGNSEQYF
J gene: TRBJ2-1; D gene: .; clone size: once; V gene: TRBV6-6; CDR3 DNA: TGTGCCAGCAGAGAGGGTGAGCAGTTCTTC; CDR3 protein: CASREGEQFF
J gene: TRBJ2-2; D gene: TRBD1; clone size: .; V gene: TRBV7-8; CDR3 DNA: TGTGCCAGCAGCCGAATTGGACAGGGGGCAAACACCGGGGAGCTGTTTTTT; CDR3 protein: CASSRIGQGANTGELFF
J gene: TRBJ2-2; D gene: .; clone size: .; V gene: TRBV3-1/TRBV3-2; CDR3 DNA: TGTGCCAGCAGCCAAGGGGAGAGCGGGGAGCTGTTTTTT; CDR3 protein: CASSQGESGELFF
J gene: TRBJ2-1; D gene: TRBD1; clone size: .; V gene: TRBV6-1; CDR3 DNA: TGTGCCAGCAGTGTATTTAGACGGGACAGGACGTTCAATGAGCAGTTCTTC; CDR3 protein: CASSVFRRDRTFNEQFF
J gene: TRBJ2-1; D gene: TRBD2; clone size: .; V gene: TRBV14; CDR3 DNA: TGTGCCAGCAGCCCCCCCCAGTATAGCGGGGAGTCGTCCTACAATGAGCAGTTCTTC; CDR3 protein: CASSPPQYSGESSYNEQFF
J gene: TRBJ2-7; D gene: TRBD1; clone size: .; V gene: TRBV14; CDR3 DNA: TGTGCCAGCAAAGGGGGCGGCAGGGGAACTACCTACGAGCAGTACTTC; CDR3 protein: CASKGGGRGTTYEQYF
J gene: TRBJ2-3; D gene: TRBD1; clone size: .; V gene: TRBV5-1; CDR3 DNA: TGCGCCAGCGAACAGGGGGCGCGCACAGATACGCAGTATTTT; CDR3 protein: CASEQGARTDTQYF
J gene: TRBJ1-2; D gene: TRBD1; clone size: .; V gene: TRBV29-1; CDR3 DNA: TGCAGCGTTGGGGACAGGGGCTCGCCTAACTATGGCTACACCTTC; CDR3 protein: CSVGDRGSPNYGYTF
J gene: TRBJ2-1; D gene: .; clone size: .; V gene: TRBV6-5; CDR3 DNA: TGTGCCAGCTCGAGAGCCGGGACTCGGAATGAGCAGTTCTTC; CDR3 protein: CASSRAGTRNEQFF